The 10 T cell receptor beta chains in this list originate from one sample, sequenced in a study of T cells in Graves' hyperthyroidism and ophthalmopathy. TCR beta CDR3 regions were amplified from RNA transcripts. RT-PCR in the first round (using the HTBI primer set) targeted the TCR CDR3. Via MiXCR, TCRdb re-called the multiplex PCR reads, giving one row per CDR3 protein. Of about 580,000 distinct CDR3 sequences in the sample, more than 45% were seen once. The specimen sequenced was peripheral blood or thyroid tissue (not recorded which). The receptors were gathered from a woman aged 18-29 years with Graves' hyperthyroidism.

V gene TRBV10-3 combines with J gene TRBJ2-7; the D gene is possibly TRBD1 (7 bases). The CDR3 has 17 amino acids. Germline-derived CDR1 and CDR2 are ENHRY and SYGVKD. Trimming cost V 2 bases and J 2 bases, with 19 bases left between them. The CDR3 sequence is CAISEAVGGTETYEQYF. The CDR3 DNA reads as TGTGCCATCAGTGAGGCGGTCGGCGGGACAGAGACCTACGAGCAGTACTTC.

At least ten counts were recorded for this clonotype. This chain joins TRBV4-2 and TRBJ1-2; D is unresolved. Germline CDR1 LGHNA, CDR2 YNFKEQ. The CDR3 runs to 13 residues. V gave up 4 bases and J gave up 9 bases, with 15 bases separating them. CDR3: CASSPDRGSRYTF. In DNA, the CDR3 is TGTGCCAGCAGCCCAGACCGGGGAAGTCGCTACACCTTC.

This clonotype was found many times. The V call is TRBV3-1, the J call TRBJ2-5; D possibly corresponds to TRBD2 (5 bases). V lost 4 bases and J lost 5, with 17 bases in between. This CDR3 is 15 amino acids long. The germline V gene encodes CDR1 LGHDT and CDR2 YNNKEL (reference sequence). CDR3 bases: TGTGCCAGCAGCCCCCTACGGGGTTCGGGCGAGACCCAGTACTTC. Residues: CASSPLRGSGETQYF.

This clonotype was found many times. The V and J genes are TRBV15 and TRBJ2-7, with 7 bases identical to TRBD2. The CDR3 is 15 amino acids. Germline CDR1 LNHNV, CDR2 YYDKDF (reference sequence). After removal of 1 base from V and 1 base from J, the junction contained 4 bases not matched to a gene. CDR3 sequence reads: CATSRVLATSYEQYF. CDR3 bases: TGTGCCACCAGCAGAGTACTAGCGACGTCCTACGAGCAGTACTTC.

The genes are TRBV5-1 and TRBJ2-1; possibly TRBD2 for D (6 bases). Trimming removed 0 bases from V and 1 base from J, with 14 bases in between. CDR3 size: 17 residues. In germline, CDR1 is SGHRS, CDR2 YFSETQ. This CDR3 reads CASSLAGSGGSYNEQFF. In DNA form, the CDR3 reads TGCGCCAGCAGCTTGGCTGGTAGCGGAGGGTCCTACAATGAGCAGTTCTTC.

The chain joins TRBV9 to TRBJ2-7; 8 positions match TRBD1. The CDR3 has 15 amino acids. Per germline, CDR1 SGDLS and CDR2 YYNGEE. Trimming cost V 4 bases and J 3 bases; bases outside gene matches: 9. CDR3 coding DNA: TGTGCCAGCAGCACTAGGGTCGGGACAGGCTACGAGCAGTACTTC. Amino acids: CASSTRVGTGYEQYF.

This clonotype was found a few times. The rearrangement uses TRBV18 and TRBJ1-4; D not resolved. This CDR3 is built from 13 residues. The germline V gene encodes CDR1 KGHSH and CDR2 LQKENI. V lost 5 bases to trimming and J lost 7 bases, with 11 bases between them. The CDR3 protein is CASSFGVGEKLFF. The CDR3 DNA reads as TGTGCCAGCTCATTTGGAGTAGGTGAAAAACTGTTTTTT. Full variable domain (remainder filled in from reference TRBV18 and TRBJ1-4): NAGVMQNPRHLVRRRGQEARLRCSPMKGHSHVYWYRQLPEEGLKFMVYLQKENIIDESGMPKERFSAEFPKEGPSILRIQQVVRGDSAAYFCASSFGVGEKLFFGSGTQLSVL.

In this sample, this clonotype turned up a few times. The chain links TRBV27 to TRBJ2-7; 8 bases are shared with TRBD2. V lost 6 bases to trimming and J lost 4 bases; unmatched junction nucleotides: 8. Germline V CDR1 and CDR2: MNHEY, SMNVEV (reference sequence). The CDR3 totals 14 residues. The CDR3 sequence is CASSEREKGYEQYF. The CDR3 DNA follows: TGTGCCAGCAGCGAGCGGGAGAAGGGATACGAGCAGTACTTC.

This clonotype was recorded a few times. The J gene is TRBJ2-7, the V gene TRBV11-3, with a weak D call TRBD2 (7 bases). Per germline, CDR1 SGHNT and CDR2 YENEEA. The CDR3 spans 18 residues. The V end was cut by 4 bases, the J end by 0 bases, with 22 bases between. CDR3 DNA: TGTGCCAGCAGCTCTTATTTGGGGGCGGGAGCACCCTCCTACGAGCAGTACTTC. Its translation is CASSSYLGAGAPSYEQYF. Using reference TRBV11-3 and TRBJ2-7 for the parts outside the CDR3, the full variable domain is EAGVVQSPRYKIIEKKQPVAFWCNPISGHNTLYWYLQNLGQGPELLIRYENEEAVDDSQLPKDRFSAERLKGVDSTLKIQPAELGDSAVYLCASSSYLGAGAPSYEQYFGPGTRLTVT.

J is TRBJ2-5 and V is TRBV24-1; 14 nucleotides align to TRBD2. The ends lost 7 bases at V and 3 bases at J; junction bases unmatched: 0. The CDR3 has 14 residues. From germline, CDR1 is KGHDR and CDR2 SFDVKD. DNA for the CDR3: TGTGCCACCAGGGGACTAGCGGGAGAAGAGACCCAGTACTTC. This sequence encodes CATRGLAGEETQYF.